Sequencing of this TCR beta chain was carried out in a study of Graves' ophthalmopathy and Graves' hyperthyroidism. Disease in donors with ophthalmopathy had moderate-to-severe activity, CAS ≥3, NOSPECS ≥4 and under 3 months' duration. Additional autoimmune diseases, uncontrolled infections, pregnancy or lactation disqualified patients. Researchers took RNA transcripts and amplified TCR beta CDR3 regions from them. Investigators did first-round RT-PCR with HTBI primers, then second-round multiplex PCR. TCRdb independently ran MiXCR on the multiplex PCR reads; one entry per CDR3 protein. Counted here are 230,000 or so distinct CDR3 sequences, around 50% occurring once; the ten biggest clones make up less than 50%. Whole-study results and caveats: Most thyroid-expanded clonotypes exceeding 0.001 frequency were also found in blood. Classification of ophthalmopathy versus stable hyperthyroidism by a 13-signature model yielded 85% to 90% sensitivity and just over 80% specificity.

Note on this clonotype: Its antigen is unidentified.

CDR1 and CDR2 from the germline V gene are SQVTM and ANQGSEA. V shed 1 base and J shed 3 bases, with 9 bases lying between them. CDR3 size: 13 residues. This sequence originates from an adult man with Graves' ophthalmopathy. The sample was peripheral blood. The V gene is TRBV29-1, the J gene TRBJ1-1; D is ambiguous. CDR3 DNA: TGCAGCGTTGAAGTATCCGGGGACACTGAAGCTTTCTTT. Translation gives CSVEVSGDTEAFF.